One and the same sample provided the 20 T cell receptor beta chains below, sequenced in a study of graft-versus-host responses after intestinal transplantation. The protocol was immunoSEQ multiplex PCR, while the TCRdb copy is restricted to in-frame clones and leaves out a portion. The sample consists of 9,000 to 10,000 clones, 85% to 95% of them appearing once. The sample consisted of PBMCs, taken 8 days after intestinal transplant. These receptor sequences come from a human patient who received an intestinal transplant, so some T cells may come from the graft donor.

This clone was found once. The same CDR3 is also encoded by other DNA sequences in this sample. V usage is TRBV6-5 and J usage is TRBJ1-1, with TRBD1 matching over 9 bases. This CDR3 region has 14 residues. Germline lookup yields CDR1 MNHEY and CDR2 SVGAGI. The J segment lost 4 bases and the V segment lost 4 bases, leaving 4 bases of the junction unmatched. CDR3 in DNA: TGTGCCAGCAGTTTACAGGGGGCGGGCACTGAAGCTTTCTTT. Its protein product is CASSLQGAGTEAFF.

The chain is built from TRBV21-1 and TRBJ2-1; the D call TRBD2 from the table was never checked on the DNA. TRBV21-1 represents a pseudogene. CDR3 length: 17 residues. Here the CDR3 reads CASSPRLATPSDNEQFF. CDR3 nucleotide sequence: TGTGCCAGCAGCCCACGGTTAGCTACACCATCCGACAATGAGCAGTTCTTC.

The CDR3 loop reads CASSQGERGEQYF. CDR3 bases: TGTGCCAGCAGCCAAGGTGAGAGAGGGGAGCAGTACTTC. The V and J genes are TRBV2 and TRBJ2-7; D perhaps matches TRBD2 (5 bases). The CDR3 extends over 13 amino acids. CDR1 and CDR2 from the germline V gene are SNHLY and FYNNEI. V gave up 6 bases and J gave up 7 bases, with 16 bases separating them.

This clone appeared once. The rearrangement uses TRBV6-5 and TRBJ2-1; D remains ambiguous. CDR1 is MNHEY, CDR2 SVGAGI, per germline. The CDR3 loop spans 14 amino acids. Deletions cut 6 bases from V and 0 bases from J, with 9 bases between. CDR3 loop: CASSGSSSYNEQFF. The DNA for the CDR3 is TGTGCCAGCAGCGGTAGTAGCTCCTACAATGAGCAGTTCTTC.

This clone has just one count. This chain joins TRBV16 and TRBJ1-2, with a weak D call TRBD1 (5 bases). V lost 1 base and J 6 bases, leaving 21 bases between the germline ends. CDR3 size: 17 residues. Germline-derived CDR1 and CDR2 are KGHSY and FQNENV. CDR3 protein: CASSQYRQGSLQDGYTF. Here the CDR3 DNA reads TGTGCCAGCAGCCAATATAGGCAGGGAAGTCTTCAAGATGGCTACACCTTC. The full variable domain, rest sourced from reference TRBV16 and TRBJ1-2, is GEEVAQTPKHLVRGEGQKAKLYCAPIKGHSYVFWYQQVLKNEFKFLISFQNENVFDETGMPKERFSAKCLPNSPCSLEIQATKLEDSAVYFCASSQYRQGSLQDGYTFGSGTRLTVV.

V and J are TRBV20-1 and TRBJ2-1; D call uncertain. V was cut by 3 bases and J by 5 bases, with 5 bases left in between. Germline V gene data show CDR1 as DFQATT and CDR2 as SNEGSKA (reference sequence). This CDR3 is 11 amino acids long. The CDR3 bases are TGCAGTGCTAGGCATGACAATGAGCAGTTCTTC. Translating it yields CSARHDNEQFF.

In this sample, this clone turned up once. The chain links TRBV5-1 to TRBJ2-1; 9 bases fit TRBD1. Unmatched junction bases numbered 11, after V lost 8 bases and J lost 8 bases. The V gene's germline CDR1 is SGHRS and CDR2 YFSETQ. The CDR3 consists of 14 residues. CDR3 protein: CASIGGQGSDEQFF. In nucleotides, the CDR3 is TGCGCCAGTATTGGCGGACAGGGGAGTGATGAGCAGTTCTTC. Together with reference TRBV5-1 and TRBJ2-1, the CDR3 gives the full variable domain: KAGVTQTPRYLIKTRGQQVTLSCSPISGHRSVSWYQQTPGQGLQFLFEYFSETQRNKGNFPGRFSGRQFSNSRSEMNVSTLELGDSALYLCASIGGQGSDEQFFGPGTRLTVL.

The chain uses TRBV5-6 and TRBJ1-3; D gene unclear. This CDR3 comprises 14 residues. The germline gives CDR1 SGHDT, CDR2 YYEEEE. With 1 base removed from V and 4 bases from J, the gap between germline ends came to 9 bases. DNA of the CDR3: TGTGCCAGCAGCTTGTGGCAGCCCGGAAACACCATATATTTT. This encodes CASSLWQPGNTIYF.

V is TRBV27 and J is TRBJ2-3; TRBD2 matches at 7 bases. CDR1 and CDR2 (germline): MNHEY, SMNVEV (reference sequence). This CDR3 has 14 amino acids. The V and J ends lost 2 bases and 6 bases, in that order; junction bases with no gene match: 5. The CDR3 DNA reads TGTGCCAGCAGTTTAGGGGAGGGATCTGATACGCAGTATTTT. The encoded protein is CASSLGEGSDTQYF.

The chain is built from TRBV19 and TRBJ2-7; D unresolved. This CDR3 contains 11 residues. Trimming took off 6 bases at V and 7 bases at J, with 10 bases between the two ends. Germline lookup yields CDR1 LNHDA and CDR2 SQIVND (reference sequence). The CDR3 is CASRSRLEQYF. As DNA, the CDR3 is TGTGCCAGTAGGTCGCGCTTGGAGCAGTACTTC.

The V gene is TRBV11-2, the J gene TRBJ2-1; D remains unclear. The germline V and J ends were trimmed by 3 bases and 7 bases, with 10 bases remaining between them. This CDR3 is 13 amino acids long. Germline-derived CDR1 and CDR2 are SGHAT and FQNNGV. CDR3 residues: CASSFFRSNEQFF. The CDR3, as DNA: TGTGCCAGCAGCTTCTTTCGTTCGAATGAGCAGTTCTTC. Supplemented by reference TRBV11-2 and TRBJ2-1, the full variable domain reads EAGVAQSPRYKIIEKRQSVAFWCNPISGHATLYWYQQILGQGPKLLIQFQNNGVVDDSQLPKDRFSAERLKGVDSTLKIQPAKLEDSAVYLCASSFFRSNEQFFGPGTRLTVL.

The chain joins TRBV5-1 to TRBJ1-1; D is possibly TRBD1 (6 bases). V was trimmed by 4 bases and J by 11 bases, leaving 18 bases between them. The CDR3 spans 13 residues. Germline CDR1 and CDR2: SGHRS and YFSETQ. This chain's CDR3 is CASSRPDSVYAFF. The CDR3 bases are TGCGCCAGCAGCAGGCCGGACAGCGTCTATGCTTTCTTT.

This chain links TRBV9 with TRBJ2-3; TRBD2 matches 8 bases. This CDR3 contains 15 residues. V lost 3 bases to trimming and J lost 2 bases; unmatched junction nucleotides: 5. The germline gives CDR1 SGDLS, CDR2 YYNGEE. The CDR3 is CASSAQRGPTDTQYF. The DNA of the CDR3 is TGTGCCAGCAGCGCTCAGCGGGGGCCCACAGATACGCAGTATTTT.

V and J are TRBV11-2 and TRBJ2-7; D is perhaps TRBD2 (5 bases). CDR1 and CDR2 (germline): SGHAT, FQNNGV. Trimming took off 2 bases at V and 1 base at J, with 12 bases between the two ends. The CDR3 has 15 amino acids. The CDR3: CASSLYSGYSYEQYF. For the CDR3, the DNA is TGTGCCAGCAGCTTATATTCGGGGTATTCCTACGAGCAGTACTTC.

The gene calls are TRBV19 and TRBJ2-7, with D maybe TRBD2 (6 bases). The germline gives CDR1 LNHDA, CDR2 SQIVND (reference sequence). This CDR3 spans 13 amino acids. Trimming stripped 1 base from V and 2 bases from J, with 6 bases between. The CDR3 reads CASSIAGAYEQYF. In nucleotides, the CDR3 is TGTGCCAGTAGTATAGCGGGGGCCTACGAGCAGTACTTC. The variable domain in full, with the rest retrieved from reference TRBV19 and TRBJ2-7, is DGGITQSPKYLFRKEGQNVTLSCEQNLNHDAMYWYRQDPGQGLRLIYYSQIVNDFQKGDIAEGYSVSREKKESFPLTVTSAQKNPTAFYLCASSIAGAYEQYFGPGTRLTVT.

This rearrangement joins TRBV11-1 to TRBJ2-1, with 14 bases that match TRBD2. In germline, CDR1 is SGHAT, CDR2 FQDESV (reference sequence). The CDR3 extends over 16 amino acids. Trimming cost V 4 bases and J 7 bases; bases outside gene matches: 6. The CDR3 sequence: CASSYSTSGGANEQFF. CDR3 bases: TGTGCCAGCAGCTACTCGACTAGCGGGGGGGCTAATGAGCAGTTCTTC. Looking up the rest from reference TRBV11-1 and TRBJ2-1 gives the full variable domain: EAEVAQSPRYKITEKSQAVAFWCDPISGHATLYWYRQILGQGPELLVQFQDESVVDDSQLPKDRFSAERLKGVDSTLKIQPAELGDSAMYLCASSYSTSGGANEQFFGPGTRLTVL.

This clone has a handful of counts. The CDR3 is CASSTSVGSPLHF. Written as DNA, the CDR3 is TGTGCCAGTAGTACCTCGGTGGGTTCACCCCTCCACTTT. The chain has TRBV19 and TRBJ1-6; D is unclear. The CDR3 spans 13 residues. Per germline, CDR1 LNHDA and CDR2 SQIVND (reference sequence). V shed 4 bases and J shed 9 bases, with 10 bases lying between them.

This clone occurred once. The CDR3 DNA follows: TGTGCCAGCAGCCCCGGCGGGGCCGGCACTGAAGCTTTCTTT. Protein product: CASSPGGAGTEAFF. The chain is built from TRBV4-2 and TRBJ1-1, with D perhaps matching TRBD1 (5 bases). The germline V gene encodes CDR1 LGHNA and CDR2 YNFKEQ. The CDR3 sequence is 14 residues long. Trimming took off 4 bases at V and 4 bases at J, with 13 bases between the two ends.

Comment on this clone: Other DNA sequences from this sample encode an identical CDR3 as well. The rearrangement links TRBV11-3 to TRBJ1-6; 9 bases are a match to TRBD1. Looked up from germline, CDR1 is SGHNT and CDR2 is YENEEA. The CDR3 totals 15 residues. V shed 6 bases, J shed 7 bases, and the junction held 7 bases outside the gene matches. CDR3 region: CASSGQGMGNSPLHF. In nucleotides, the CDR3 is TGTGCCAGCAGTGGACAGGGGATGGGGAATTCACCCCTCCACTTT.

The J gene is TRBJ2-5, the V gene TRBV9, with 10 nucleotides matching TRBD2. Germline lookup yields CDR1 SGDLS and CDR2 YYNGEE. V shed 0 bases, J shed 1 base, and the junction held 12 bases outside the gene matches. The CDR3 extends over 19 amino acids. CDR3: CASSVGLAGEEGFQETQYF. DNA of the CDR3: TGTGCCAGCAGCGTAGGGCTAGCGGGGGAGGAGGGGTTCCAAGAGACCCAGTACTTC.